Presented here are 20 T cell receptor beta chains from one specimen sequenced in a study of blood T cells in healthy people across ages. PCR was performed a second time for about 7 to 11 cycles using a sample-barcoded 5' primer and a J-beta primer mix. TCRdb re-derived calls from the 5' RACE reads in MiXCR, one entry per CDR3 protein. The table shows 790,000 or so distinct CDR3 sequences, with 46% occurring only once. The material sequenced was blood. These receptors all stem from a man older than 75 in good health.

This chain uses TRBV9 with TRBJ2-7, with 7 bases identical to TRBD2. The CDR3 has 15 residues. The germline CDR1 and CDR2 sequences are SGDLS and YYNGEE. J was trimmed by 7 bases and V by 2 bases; bases with no gene match: 12. CDR3 sequence: CASSVREAPGNEQYF. The DNA of the CDR3 is TGTGCCAGCAGCGTTCGGGAGGCCCCTGGAAATGAGCAGTACTTC. The variable domain in full, with the rest retrieved from reference TRBV9 and TRBJ2-7, is DSGVTQTPKHLITATGQRVTLRCSPRSGDLSVYWYQQSLDQGLQFLIQYYNGEERAKGNILERFSAQQFPDLHSELNLSSLELGDSALYFCASSVREAPGNEQYFGPGTRLTVT.

The V call is TRBV29-1, the J call TRBJ2-1; 10 positions agree with TRBD1. The CDR3 runs 14 residues. The germline CDR1 and CDR2 sequences are SQVTM and ANQGSEA. With V trimmed by 3 bases and J by 4 bases, 3 bases remained unmatched. CDR3 nucleotides: TGCAGCGTTGAGAGGGACAGGGGATACAATGAGCAGTTCTTC. Its translation is CSVERDRGYNEQFF.

This clonotype was observed once. Possible read error: a much larger clone is one base away. V and J are TRBV20-1 and TRBJ2-1; no reliable D call. V was shortened by 6 bases and J by 9 bases, with 18 bases between the two germline ends. The CDR3 runs 13 residues. Germline-derived CDR1 and CDR2 are DFQATT and SNEGSKA (reference sequence). CDR3 coding DNA: TGCAGTGCCAACCGAGGAATCTCGGCTGAGCAGTTCTTC. Its translation is CSANRGISAEQFF.

The J gene is TRBJ2-3, the V gene TRBV25-1; no clear D gene. Germline V CDR1 and CDR2: MGHDK, SYGVNS. The length of the CDR3 is 13 residues. The germline V and J ends were trimmed by 2 bases and 4 bases, with 7 bases remaining between them. CDR3: CASSEKRSDTQYF. CDR3 DNA: TGTGCCAGCAGTGAAAAACGCTCAGATACGCAGTATTTT.

This chain links TRBV4-3 with TRBJ1-4; D may be TRBD1 (6 bases). Germline assignment: CDR1 LGHNA and CDR2 YSLEER. V was cut by 1 base and J by 4 bases, with 10 bases left in between. The CDR3 is 15 residues long. For the CDR3, the DNA is TGCGCCAGCAGCCAAGGCACAGGGAGTAATGAAAAACTGTTTTTT. Residues: CASSQGTGSNEKLFF.

The chain couples TRBV20-1 to TRBJ2-4; TRBD2 might be the D (7 bases). Germline V gene lookup returns CDR1 DFQATT and CDR2 SNEGSKA (reference sequence). This CDR3 is built from 18 residues. Trimming shortened V by 0 bases and J by 3 bases, and 21 bases separated the two germline ends. CDR3 sequence: CSARDFIRGARDKNIQYF. In DNA, the CDR3 is TGCAGTGCTAGAGATTTTATCCGGGGGGCGAGGGACAAAAACATTCAGTACTTC.

This clonotype was picked up a small number of times. This chain connects TRBV5-1 to TRBJ1-1; 10 bases line up with TRBD1. J was trimmed by 1 base and V by 4 bases; bases with no gene match: 7. Germline loops: CDR1 SGHRS, CDR2 YFSETQ. CDR3 length equals 16 residues. CDR3: CASSLGQGYTNTEAFF. CDR3 DNA: TGCGCCAGCAGCCTGGGACAGGGGTATACGAACACTGAAGCTTTCTTT.

The genes are TRBV7-9 and TRBJ1-4, with D hard to call. This CDR3 has 16 amino acids. V was shortened by 6 bases and J by 2 bases, with 16 bases between the two germline ends. Germline V gene lookup returns CDR1 SEHNR and CDR2 FQNEAQ (reference sequence). CDR3 region: CASSSIPSFTNEKLFF. The CDR3 nucleotides read TGTGCCAGCAGTTCTATTCCTAGTTTCACTAATGAAAAACTGTTTTTT.

This clonotype turned up a few times. V gene TRBV29-1 combines with J gene TRBJ2-7, with a possible D match to TRBD1 (6 bases). The CDR3 is made up of 14 amino acids. The germline CDR1 and CDR2 sequences are SQVTM and ANQGSEA. The germline V and J ends were trimmed by 0 bases and 5 bases, with 14 bases remaining between them. The CDR3 coding sequence is TGCAGCGTTGAAGAGGGGGCGCACCCCAACGAGCAGTACTTC. Protein product: CSVEEGAHPNEQYF.

This chain connects TRBV10-3 to TRBJ1-5, with 7 bases aligning to TRBD1. The CDR3 has 14 amino acids. Germline assignment: CDR1 ENHRY and CDR2 SYGVKD. J lost 0 bases, V lost 8 bases, and 4 bases had no gene match. The CDR3 protein is CAIGGQYSNQPQHF. The CDR3 DNA reads as TGTGCCATCGGGGGACAGTATAGCAATCAGCCCCAGCATTTT.

A note on this clonotype: The junction does not match germline at one end; this may be a read error. J is TRBJ2-7 and V is TRBV29-1; 8 nucleotides agree with TRBD1. From germline, CDR1 is SQVTM and CDR2 ANQGSEA. There are 14 residues in the CDR3. The CDR3 DNA reads TGCGGCGTGAACGGACAGGGTGGGACCTACGAGCAGTACTTC. It specifies CGVNGQGGTYEQYF.

The chain recombines TRBV7-3 with TRBJ2-7, with TRBD1 identical over 8 bases. The DNA end lines up better with TRBJ2-5; the J call may be wrong. Germline values: CDR1 SGHTA, CDR2 FQGTGA. CDR3 length equals 14 residues. The chain's CDR3 is CASSSRQGPETQYF. The CDR3 DNA reads TGTGCCAGCAGCTCCAGACAGGGGCCAGAGACCCAGTACTTC.

Comments on this clonotype: At one end the junction does not follow the germline gene, possibly because of a read error. This chain uses TRBV7-2 with TRBJ2-3; 9 nucleotides agree with TRBD2. Germline CDR1 is SGHTA and CDR2 is FQGNSA. The CDR3 sequence is 17 residues long. As DNA, the CDR3 is TGTGCCTGCAGCTTATATGCGCGGGAGGGCGGGGCAGAGACGCAGTATTTT. It translates to CACSLYAREGGAETQYF.

V and J are TRBV10-3 and TRBJ1-6; unclear D gene. The CDR3 totals 14 residues. Germline CDR1 reads ENHRY; CDR2 reads SYGVKD. Trimming took off 2 bases at V and 3 bases at J, with 5 bases between the two ends. The CDR3 sequence: CAISEGNYNSPLHF. In DNA, the CDR3 is TGTGCCATCAGTGAGGGGAACTATAATTCACCCCTCCACTTT.

About this clonotype: A read error may produce the germline difference seen at one junction end. The chain uses TRBV9 and TRBJ2-1; no definite D call. The CDR3 has 15 residues. Germline V gene sequence: CDR1 SGDLS, CDR2 YYNGEE. This CDR3 reads CASSVGQVPTNVQFF. In nucleotides, the CDR3 is TGTGCCAGCAGCGTAGGGCAGGTACCTACAAATGTGCAGTTCTTC.

The chain uses TRBV24-1 and TRBJ2-5; D is unresolved. CDR1 KGHDR and CDR2 SFDVKD come from the germline V gene. Trimming removed 2 bases from V and 0 bases from J, with 12 bases in between. The CDR3 length is 16 residues. CDR3 bases: TGTGCCACCAGTGATTGGAGTAGGCAGGACCAAGAGACCCAGTACTTC. Protein product: CATSDWSRQDQETQYF.

As regards this clonotype: Since a much larger clone is just one base distant, this may be a read error. The chain is built from TRBV29-1 and TRBJ2-1; 13 nucleotides match TRBD2. The V gene's germline CDR1 is SQVTM and CDR2 ANQGSEA. The length of the CDR3 is 15 residues. J lost 8 bases, V lost 3 bases, and 7 bases had no gene match. CDR3 protein: CSVERTSGSPYEQFF. The CDR3, as DNA: TGCAGCGTTGAGAGGACTAGCGGGAGTCCCTATGAGCAGTTCTTC.

With regard to this clonotype: Being one base from a much bigger clone, this may be a read error. This chain connects TRBV25-1 to TRBJ2-7; D tentatively reads TRBD1 or TRBD2 (5 bases each). CDR3 length: 12 residues. Germline V gene sequence: CDR1 MGHDK, CDR2 SYGVNS. DNA of the CDR3: TGTGCCAGCAGTGGGGACGGTTACGAGCGGTACTTC. Translating gives CASSGDGYERYF.

This chain connects TRBV6-2 or TRBV6-3 to TRBJ2-5; D gene unclear. CDR3 length: 13 residues. In germline, CDR1 is MNHEY, CDR2 SVGEGT. Deletions cut 2 bases from V and 4 bases from J, with 8 bases between. For the CDR3, the DNA is TGTGCCAGCAGTTACGAAAGAGGAGAGACCCAGTACTTC. This sequence encodes CASSYERGETQYF.

A few counts support this clonotype. The chain combines TRBV30 with TRBJ2-7, with 7 positions matching TRBD2. This CDR3 region has 12 residues. Trimming took 6 bases from V and 3 from J; bases not matched to a gene: 5. Germline lookup yields CDR1 GTSNPN and CDR2 SVGIG (reference sequence). CDR3 in DNA: TGTGCCTGCCGGGAGGAAGTCTACGAGCAGTACTTC. Protein: CACREEVYEQYF.